A single sample gave rise to the 9 T cell receptor beta chains below, sequenced in a study. Using its own MiXCR run on the 5' RACE reads, TCRdb lists one record per CDR3 protein. Of around 52,000 distinct CDR3 sequences in the sample, roughly 28% are singletons; the top ten hold around 3.1%. The sequenced material came from tumor-infiltrating memory CD4+ T cells sorted from the breast tumor. Documented subset: memory CD4+ T cells, CD4+CD45RO+CD25-. The receptors were gathered from a female donor with breast cancer.

V gene TRBV30 combines with J gene TRBJ1-1; TRBD1 might be the D (5 bases). V was shortened by 4 bases and J by 4 bases, with 10 bases between the two germline ends. The germline V gene encodes CDR1 GTSNPN and CDR2 SVGIG (reference sequence). The CDR3 loop spans 12 amino acids. CDR3: CAWTGYRTEAFF. The CDR3, as DNA: TGTGCCTGGACAGGGTATCGCACTGAAGCTTTCTTT.

This clonotype has a handful of counts. This sequence joins TRBV7-2 and TRBJ2-3; possibly TRBD1 for D (6 bases). This CDR3 region has 14 residues. The V gene's germline CDR1 is SGHTA and CDR2 FQGNSA. Deletions cut 5 bases from V and 1 base from J, with 10 bases between. The chain's CDR3 is CASSTYRGTDTQYF. The DNA for the CDR3 is TGTGCCAGCAGCACATACAGGGGCACAGATACGCAGTATTTT.

This chain links TRBV7-2 with TRBJ1-2, with 9 nucleotides matching TRBD1. The V gene end was trimmed by 4 bases and the J gene end by 12 bases; junction bases not matched to a gene: 9. Germline CDR1 is SGHTA and CDR2 is FQGNSA. The CDR3 runs 13 residues. The CDR3 region is CASSSRTGERNTF. The CDR3 region has the DNA TGTGCCAGCAGCTCGAGGACAGGGGAAAGGAACACCTTC.

The chain is built from TRBV7-2 and TRBJ2-7, with D tentatively TRBD2 (5 bases). The germline V and J ends were trimmed by 5 bases and 4 bases, with 27 bases remaining between them. The CDR3 has 18 amino acids. Per the germline V gene, CDR1 is SGHTA and CDR2 is FQGNSA. The CDR3 nucleotides are TGTGCCAGCAGCCACCAGACTAACCTCGGGTCTCGGCGGTACGAGCAGTACTTC. Translation: CASSHQTNLGSRRYEQYF.

The gene calls are TRBV7-9 and TRBJ1-1; D not certain. CDR3 length: 13 amino acids. The germline gives CDR1 SEHNR, CDR2 FQNEAQ (reference sequence). The ends were cut back, 8 bases at V and 2 bases at J, with 12 bases in the middle. DNA of the CDR3: TGTGCCAGCCTTCCAGCGGGAAACACTGAAGCTTTCTTT. Translation: CASLPAGNTEAFF. The full variable domain, in which reference TRBV7-9 and TRBJ1-1 provide the parts outside the CDR3, is DTGVSQNPRHKITKRGQNVTFRCDPISEHNRLYWYRQTLGQGPEFLTYFQNEAQLEKSRLLSDRFSAERPKGSFSTLEIQRTEQGDSAMYLCASLPAGNTEAFFGQGTRLTVV.

This clonotype showed up just a few times. This chain connects TRBV18 to TRBJ1-6; 7 bases map to TRBD1. V lost 9 bases to trimming and J lost 5 bases; unmatched junction nucleotides: 7. CDR1 and CDR2 (germline): KGHSH, LQKENI. The CDR3 runs to 14 residues. The CDR3 nucleotides are TGTGCCAGTACCGGGACAGTAAATAATTCACCCCTCCACTTT. Protein product: CASTGTVNNSPLHF.

This clonotype is labeled medium-sized. The rearrangement links TRBV24-1 to TRBJ2-3, with D possibly TRBD2 on 5 matching bases. This CDR3 comprises 14 residues. Germline loops: CDR1 KGHDR, CDR2 SFDVKD. Trimming removed 5 bases from V and 2 bases from J, with 10 bases in between. The CDR3 DNA sequence: TGTGCCACCAGTGGGAGGACCCCCACAGATACGCAGTATTTT. Residues: CATSGRTPTDTQYF.

The chain links TRBV19 to TRBJ1-2; no clear D gene. CDR3 size: 13 residues. Germline CDR1 is LNHDA and CDR2 is SQIVND (reference sequence). Trimming took off 9 bases at V and 4 bases at J, with 15 bases between the two ends. CDR3 coding DNA: TGTGCCAGCCGGCCAGGTTTTGGCTATGGCTACACCTTC. It specifies CASRPGFGYGYTF.

This clonotype was counted a few times. The chain couples TRBV2 to TRBJ2-5, with 9 bases aligning to TRBD1. The CDR3 length is 14 residues. Germline V gene data show CDR1 as SNHLY and CDR2 as FYNNEI. Germline trimming cut 5 bases from V and 4 bases from J; bases unmatched to any gene: 5. In DNA, the CDR3 is TGTGCCAGCAGTCTACAGGGGGCCGGAGAGACCCAGTACTTC. Translation gives CASSLQGAGETQYF.